These T cell receptor beta chains were read from a single sample in a study of Graves' ophthalmopathy and Graves' hyperthyroidism. One entry per CDR3 protein results from TCRdb running MiXCR on the multiplex PCR reads. The profile covers around 16,000 distinct CDR3 sequences, with about half appearing a single time and around 25% taken by the ten largest. Input material: peripheral blood. The receptors shown here come from a woman aged 40 to 50 with stable Graves' hyperthyroidism. The CDR3 runs from the conserved cysteine through the conserved F or W. The order of the fields is V gene, J gene, D gene, clone size, CDR3 length, CDR3 protein, CDR3 DNA. D genes are given only for firm matches. For some rows the clone size is stated as once, few or many, or as a class when expanded; others skip it.

>TRBV20-1|TRBJ2-3|.|many|17
CSARDPSPAGGTDTQYF
TGCAGTGCTAGAGATCCGTCCCCGGCAGGGGGCACAGATACGCAGTATTTT
>TRBV10-3|TRBJ1-2|.|.|13
CATTGGNLDGYTF
TGTGCCACCACGGGGGGGAACTTAGATGGCTACACCTTC
>TRBV20-1|TRBJ2-3|.|many|15
CSAVGRTLNTDTQYF
TGCAGTGCTGTGGGGAGAACGCTTAACACAGATACGCAGTATTTT
>TRBV5-1|TRBJ2-2|TRBD2|.|20
CASSPSGTSGRRANTGELFF
TGCGCCAGCAGCCCGAGCGGGACTAGCGGGAGGCGAGCCAACACCGGGGAGCTGTTTTTT
>TRBV24-1|TRBJ2-7|.|.|11
CATSDFYEQYF
TGTGCCACCAGTGATTTCTACGAGCAGTACTTC
>TRBV20-1|TRBJ1-2|.|.|14
CSARHSGRLYGYTF
TGCAGTGCTAGACATTCAGGCAGGCTCTATGGCTACACCTTC
>TRBV12-3/TRBV12-4|TRBJ2-1|TRBD2|.|15
CASSLLAGGFDEQSF
TGTGCCAGCAGTCTCCTAGCGGGAGGGTTTGATGAGCAGTCCTTC
>TRBV20-1|TRBJ1-1|TRBD1|.|14
CSARDRGGGTEAFF
TGCAGTGCTAGAGACAGGGGGGGAGGAACTGAAGCTTTCTTT
>TRBV28|TRBJ1-5|TRBD1|few|14
CASSQDRGQWPQHF
TGTGCCAGCAGTCAAGACAGGGGGCAATGGCCCCAGCATTTT
>TRBV10-1|TRBJ1-5|.|medium-sized|18
CASSESKPRVVVNQPQHF
TGCGCCAGCAGTGAGTCGAAGCCCAGGGTAGTGGTGAATCAGCCCCAGCATTTT
>TRBV4-1|TRBJ1-5|TRBD1|.|16
CASSLKQGVSNQPQHF
TGCGCCAGCAGTCTAAAACAGGGGGTAAGCAATCAGCCCCAGCATTTT
>TRBV6-1|TRBJ2-7|TRBD2|few|14
CASSISGNSYEQYF
TGTGCCAGCAGTATAAGCGGGAACTCCTACGAGCAGTACTTC
>TRBV30|TRBJ1-2|.|.|12
CACIEDGYGYTF
TGTGCCTGCATCGAGGATGGCTATGGCTACACCTTC
>TRBV20-1|TRBJ2-2|.|.|16
CSARNHRDGLTGGLFF
TGCAGTGCCAGAAATCACCGGGACGGGCTCACCGGGGGGCTGTTTTTT
>TRBV7-2|TRBJ1-2|TRBD1|.|13
CASSLRQGVGYTF
TGTGCCAGCAGCTTAAGACAGGGGGTTGGCTACACCTTC
>TRBV20-1|TRBJ2-6|.|many|16
CSAGGASASGANVLTF
TGCAGTGCAGGAGGGGCTAGCGCATCTGGGGCCAACGTCCTGACTTTC
>TRBV19|TRBJ2-5|TRBD1|large|14
CASEQGSGQETQYF
TGTGCCAGTGAACAGGGGTCAGGCCAAGAGACCCAGTACTTC
>TRBV28|TRBJ1-1|.|.|16
CASSLWTGAMNTEAFF
TGTGCCAGCAGTTTATGGACAGGAGCAATGAACACGGAAGCTTTCTTT
>TRBV5-1|TRBJ2-3|.|.|16
CASSWEDRSGADTQYF
TGCGCCAGCAGCTGGGAGGACAGGTCGGGGGCAGATACGCAGTATTTT
>TRBV5-1|TRBJ2-7|TRBD1|few|13
CASSSDRTYEQYF
TGCGCCAGCAGCTCGGACAGGACCTACGAGCAGTACTTC
>TRBV12-3/TRBV12-4|TRBJ2-7|TRBD1|few|14
CASSVDRAGYEQYF
TGTGCCAGCAGTGTGGACAGGGCGGGCTACGAGCAGTACTTC